This record looks at one T cell receptor beta chain sequence and its context. Its antigen is unidentified. CDR3 size: 13 residues. The V gene's germline CDR1 is DFQATT and CDR2 SNEGSKA (reference sequence). V lost 3 bases to trimming and J lost 0 bases, with 6 bases between them. This record comes from a study of T cell repertoires in cytomegalovirus infection. Study information: The public TCR beta signatures pointed to both CMV infection and matching HLA type.

TCRdb recomputed calls from the reads with MiXCR, one row per CDR3 protein. The data show 160,000 or so distinct CDR3 sequences, roughly 17% seen once. Study-wide findings and caveats: It was HLA-C-restricted CMV-specific TCR beta clonotypes that dominated the response ex vivo. Summed public TCR beta family frequency identified CMV carriers bearing the relevant HLA.

The sequence was collected from a human donor in good health (CMV status not recorded). Some clones in this sample may be carry-over from other donors' samples. This sequence joins TRBV20-1 and TRBJ1-3; no clear D. What was sequenced was CD8+ T cells from PBMCs. This CDR3 reads CSARGVSGNTIYF. The CDR3 DNA reads as TGCAGTGCTAGGGGTGTCTCTGGAAACACCATATATTTT.